This TCR beta chain originates from a study of T cells in localized non-small cell lung cancer. Germline assignment: CDR1 SGHTA and CDR2 FQGNSA. The V gene lost 3 bases and the J gene lost 0 bases, with 6 bases spanning the gap. This CDR3 comprises 13 residues. Judged by abundance, this clone is large. Its specificity is unknown. Study conclusions and caveats: As only one tumor region underwent sequencing, heterogeneity remains possible.

Sequencing used immunoSEQ multiplex PCR; TCRdb keeps in-frame clones, though not all of them. The data contain around 1,600 clones, under 25% of them singletons. The chain combines TRBV7-2 with TRBJ2-7, with unresolved D. The sequences come from lung tumor tissue, collected before any cancer treatment. This receptor was obtained from a man aged 35 to 69 with stage III squamous cell lung carcinoma. As DNA, the CDR3 is TGTGCCAGCAGCTTTCACCTCTCCTACGAGCAGTACTTC. This translates into CASSFHLSYEQYF.